Listed here are 6 T cell receptor beta chains from one sample, sequenced in a study of OX40 agonist ivuxolimab in advanced cancers. TCRdb's copy holds only in-frame clones and misses some; the assay was immunoSEQ multiplex PCR. The sample shows nearly 45,000 clones, more than 70% of them seen only once. Sample: CD4+ or CD8+ T cells sorted from blood, taken in a trial of the OX40 agonist ivuxolimab. Every receptor here comes from an adult with an advanced solid tumor such as melanoma, head and neck, liver or kidney cancer.

The genes are TRBV11-2 and TRBJ1-4; no definite D call. The CDR3 consists of 11 residues. Germline V gives CDR1 SGHAT, CDR2 FQNNGV. The germline V and J ends were trimmed by 1 base and 10 bases, with 4 bases remaining between them. The CDR3 region is CASSLGGKLFF. DNA for the CDR3: TGTGCCAGCAGCTTAGGGGGAAAACTGTTTTTT.

The rearrangement joins TRBV23-1 to TRBJ2-7; D is possibly TRBD2 (6 bases). TRBV23-1 is annotated as an ORF whose role is uncertain. The CDR3 consists of 17 residues. Deletions cut 0 bases from V and 3 bases from J, with 18 bases between. The CDR3: CASSQSVVGGLNYEQYF. CDR3 DNA: TGCGCCAGCAGTCAATCGGTTGTGGGGGGATTGAACTACGAGCAGTACTTC.

This chain uses TRBV5-6 with TRBJ2-7, with D hard to call. The ends were cut back, 0 bases at V and 4 bases at J, with 5 bases in the middle. Germline V gene sequence: CDR1 SGHDT, CDR2 YYEEEE. CDR3 length: 12 amino acids. The CDR3 nucleotides read TGTGCCAGCAGCTTGGGGGAATACGAGCAGTACTTC. Its protein is CASSLGEYEQYF.

The CDR3 DNA is TGTGCCAGCACCGTACAGGGCGCGCAGTATTTT. This encodes CASTVQGAQYF. The chain combines TRBV6-6 with TRBJ2-3, with D possibly being TRBD1 (6 bases). Germline V gene lookup returns CDR1 MNHNY and CDR2 SVGAGI (reference sequence). This CDR3 region has 11 residues. The V and J ends lost 7 bases and 10 bases respectively, with 12 bases between them.

The V and J genes are TRBV19 and TRBJ2-1; D is perhaps TRBD1 (5 bases). The CDR3 is made up of 15 amino acids. CDR1 and CDR2 (germline): LNHDA, SQIVND (reference sequence). V shed 7 bases and J shed 0 bases, with 13 bases lying between them. CDR3 nucleotide sequence: TGTGCCAGTACCCCCGGACACGGCTCCTACAATGAGCAGTTCTTC. This encodes CASTPGHGSYNEQFF.

This chain links TRBV5-1 with TRBJ1-2; tentative D call: TRBD1 (5 bases). The V gene lost 0 bases and the J gene lost 7 bases, with 22 bases spanning the gap. The germline V gene has CDR1 SGHRS and CDR2 YFSETQ. This CDR3 has 17 amino acids. CDR3 DNA sequence: TGCGCCAGCAGCTTGGGTCCGGTCAAATTTCAGGGTCCTGGCTACACCTTC. Translating gives CASSLGPVKFQGPGYTF. Drawing the rest from reference TRBV5-1 and TRBJ1-2, the complete variable domain is KAGVTQTPRYLIKTRGQQVTLSCSPISGHRSVSWYQQTPGQGLQFLFEYFSETQRNKGNFPGRFSGRQFSNSRSEMNVSTLELGDSALYLCASSLGPVKFQGPGYTFGSGTRLTVV.